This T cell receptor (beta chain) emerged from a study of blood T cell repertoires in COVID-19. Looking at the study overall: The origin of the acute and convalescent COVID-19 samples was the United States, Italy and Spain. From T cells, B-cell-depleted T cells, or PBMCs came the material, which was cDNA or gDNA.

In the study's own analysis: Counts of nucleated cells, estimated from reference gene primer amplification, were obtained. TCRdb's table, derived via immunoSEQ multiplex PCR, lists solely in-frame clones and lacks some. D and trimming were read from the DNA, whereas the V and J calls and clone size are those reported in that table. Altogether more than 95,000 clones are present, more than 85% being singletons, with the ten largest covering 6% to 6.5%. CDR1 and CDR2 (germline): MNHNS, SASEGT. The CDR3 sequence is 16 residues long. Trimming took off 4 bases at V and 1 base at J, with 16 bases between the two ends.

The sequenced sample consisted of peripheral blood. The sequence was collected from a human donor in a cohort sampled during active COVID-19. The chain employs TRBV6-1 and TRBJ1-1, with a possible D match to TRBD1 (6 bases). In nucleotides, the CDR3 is TGTGCCAGCAGTGGAAGGGGGGGAATTGGGAACACTGAAGCTTTCTTT. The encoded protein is CASSGRGGIGNTEAFF.